This is a list of T cell receptor beta chains from one sample in a study of blood T cell repertoires in COVID-19. The assay was immunoSEQ multiplex PCR, and TCRdb's table has in-frame clones only and misses some. The sample shows over 200,000 clones, around 87% of them seen only once. Sequencing used peripheral blood. These receptors all come from a woman aged 45-65 years with acute or convalescent COVID-19. Each CDR3 is given with its conserved first and last residue. D genes are given only for firm matches. Rows may omit the clone size; those that give it use once, few, many or a size class.

>TRBV27|NA|NA|TRBJ1-2
CASSPKPPQGGYGYTF
TGTGCCAGCAGTCCGAAACCACCACAGGGCGGCTATGGCTACACCTTC
>TRBV14|few|NA|TRBJ2-3
CASSQECAVSGTDTQYF
TGTGCCAGCAGCCAAGAGTGCGCGGTCTCCGGCACAGATACGCAGTATTTT
>TRBV29-1|NA|TRBD1|TRBJ2-7
CSATGGYEQYF
TGCAGCGCCACAGGGGGCTACGAGCAGTACTTC
>TRBV4-3|NA|NA|TRBJ2-3
CASSRRSGTADTQYF
TGCGCCAGCAGCCGCCGTAGCGGGACAGCAGATACGCAGTATTTT
>TRBV30|NA|TRBD1|TRBJ1-2
CAWTTGESYGYTF
TGTGCCTGGACGACAGGGGAAAGCTATGGCTACACCTTC
>TRBV5-6|NA|NA|TRBJ1-4
CASSLWQGREKLFF
TGTGCCAGCAGCTTATGGCAGGGCCGGGAAAAACTGTTTTTT
>TRBV3-1/TRBV3-2|NA|NA|TRBJ2-1
CAVAESSYNEQFF
TGTGCAGTAGCGGAGAGCTCCTACAATGAGCAGTTCTTC
>TRBV7-8|NA|NA|TRBJ1-5
CASSLKGSHSNQPQHF
TGTGCCAGCAGCTTAAAGGGGTCCCATAGCAATCAGCCCCAGCATTTT
>TRBV10-3|NA|TRBD1|TRBJ1-2
CAISEQGGNYGYTF
TGTGCCATCAGTGAACAGGGGGGCAACTATGGCTACACCTTC
>TRBV10-1|few|NA|TRBJ2-1
CASKREIDNEQFF
TGCGCCAGCAAGAGGGAAATCGACAATGAGCAGTTCTTC
>TRBV2|NA|TRBD1|TRBJ1-2
CASSAGGSYGYTF
TGTGCCAGCAGTGCAGGGGGTAGCTATGGCTACACCTTC
>TRBV19|NA|TRBD1|TRBJ1-6
CASSAAGTGAFSLHF
TGTGCCAGTAGTGCTGCCGGGACAGGGGCCTTTTCCCTCCACTTT
>TRBV6-1|once|NA|TRBJ1-1
CASSEIYRGLNTEAFF
TGTGCCAGCAGTGAGATATATCGGGGATTGAACACTGAAGCTTTCTTT
>TRBV21-1|NA|NA|TRBJ2-7
CASSRPPGQGVFEQYF
TGTGCCAGCAGCAGACCCCCGGGACAGGGTGTTTTCGAGCAGTACTTC
>TRBV2|NA|NA|TRBJ1-2
CASSVFNSAPYGYTF
TGTGCCAGCAGTGTATTCAACTCCGCTCCCTATGGCTACACCTTC
>TRBV7-2|NA|TRBD2|TRBJ2-7
CASSFYTSGVAYEQYF
TGTGCCAGCAGCTTCTATACTAGCGGGGTAGCCTACGAGCAGTACTTC
>TRBV5-1|few|TRBD2|TRBJ2-1
CASSLAGSYNEQFF
TGCGCCAGCAGCTTAGCGGGGTCCTACAATGAGCAGTTCTTC
>TRBV18|NA|TRBD1|TRBJ1-2
CASSLGQGKSPF
TGTGCCAGCTCTTTGGGACAGGGAAAATCCCCCTTC
>TRBV7-2|NA|TRBD1|TRBJ1-4
CASSSRGNEKLFF
TGTGCCAGCAGCAGCAGGGGGAATGAAAAACTGTTTTTT
>TRBV9|NA|TRBD1|TRBJ1-3
CASSVATTGAHTIYF
TGTGCCAGCAGCGTAGCTACGACAGGGGCCCACACCATATATTTT
>TRBV10-3|NA|NA|TRBJ1-5
CAIRGDGGQPQHF
TGTGCCATCAGAGGGGACGGAGGGCAGCCCCAGCATTTT
>TRBV5-4|NA|TRBD2|TRBJ2-2
CASSPGTRTGELFF
TGTGCCAGCAGCCCCGGGACTAGGACCGGGGAGCTGTTTTTT
>TRBV6-5|NA|TRBD2|TRBJ2-7
CASRSGGSYEQYF
TGTGCCAGCAGGAGCGGGGGGAGCTACGAGCAGTACTTC
>TRBV4-3|NA|NA|TRBJ1-1
CASSQEKPGGRAEAFF
TGCGCCAGCAGCCAAGAGAAACCCGGAGGGAGGGCTGAAGCTTTCTTT